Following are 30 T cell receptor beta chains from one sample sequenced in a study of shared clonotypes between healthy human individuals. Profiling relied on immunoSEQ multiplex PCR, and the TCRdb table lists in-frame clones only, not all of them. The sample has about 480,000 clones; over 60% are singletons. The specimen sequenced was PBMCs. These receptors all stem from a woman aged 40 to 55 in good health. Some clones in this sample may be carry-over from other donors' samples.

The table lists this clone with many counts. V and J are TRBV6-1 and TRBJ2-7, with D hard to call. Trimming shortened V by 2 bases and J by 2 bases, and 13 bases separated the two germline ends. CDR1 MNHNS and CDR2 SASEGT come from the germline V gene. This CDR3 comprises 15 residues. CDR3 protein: CASSESPDRTYEQYF. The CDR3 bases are TGTGCCAGCAGTGAAAGCCCGGACCGGACCTACGAGCAGTACTTC.

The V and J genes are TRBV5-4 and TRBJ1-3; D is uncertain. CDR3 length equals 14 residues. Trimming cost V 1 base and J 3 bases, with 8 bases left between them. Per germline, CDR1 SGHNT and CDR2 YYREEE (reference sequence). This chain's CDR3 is CASSLPGFGNTIYF. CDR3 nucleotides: TGTGCCAGCAGCTTGCCGGGGTTTGGAAACACCATATATTTT.

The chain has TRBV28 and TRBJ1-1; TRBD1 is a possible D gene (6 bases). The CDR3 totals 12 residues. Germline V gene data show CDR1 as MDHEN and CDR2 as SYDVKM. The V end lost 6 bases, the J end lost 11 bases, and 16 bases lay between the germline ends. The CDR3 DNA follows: TGTGCCAGCAGCCTCCAGGGGCGCAAGGCTTTCTTT. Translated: CASSLQGRKAFF.

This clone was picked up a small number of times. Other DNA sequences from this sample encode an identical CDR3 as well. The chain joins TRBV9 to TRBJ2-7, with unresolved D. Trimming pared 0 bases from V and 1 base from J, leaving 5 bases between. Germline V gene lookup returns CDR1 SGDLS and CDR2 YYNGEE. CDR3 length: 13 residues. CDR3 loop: CASSVGESYEQYF. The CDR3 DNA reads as TGTGCCAGCAGCGTAGGCGAATCCTACGAGCAGTACTTC.

CDR3: CASSRMGTAQETQYF. CDR3 nucleotides: TGTGCCAGCAGCAGAATGGGGACAGCGCAAGAGACCCAGTACTTC. V usage is TRBV7-3 and J usage is TRBJ2-5, with 7 positions matching TRBD1. The trim removed 5 bases at V and 2 bases at J, leaving 8 bases unmatched. Germline CDR1 reads SGHTA; CDR2 reads FQGTGA. This CDR3 is 15 amino acids long. Full variable domain (remainder filled in from reference TRBV7-3 and TRBJ2-5): GAGVSQTPSNKVTEKGKYVELRCDPISGHTALYWYRQSLGQGPEFLIYFQGTGAADDSGLPNDRFFAVRPEGSVSTLKIQRTERGDSAVYLCASSRMGTAQETQYFGPGTRLLVL.

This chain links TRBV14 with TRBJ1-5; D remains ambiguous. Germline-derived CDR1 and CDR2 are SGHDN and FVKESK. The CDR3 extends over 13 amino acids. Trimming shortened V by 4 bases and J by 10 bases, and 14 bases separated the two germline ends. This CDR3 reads CASSREGAGPQHF. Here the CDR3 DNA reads TGTGCCAGCAGCCGAGAGGGTGCAGGTCCCCAGCATTTT.

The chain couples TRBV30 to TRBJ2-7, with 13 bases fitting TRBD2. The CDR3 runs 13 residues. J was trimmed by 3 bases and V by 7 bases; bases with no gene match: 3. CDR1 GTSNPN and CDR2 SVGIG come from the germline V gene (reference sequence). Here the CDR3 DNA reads TGTGCCTCCGGACTAGCGGGAGTCTACGAGCAGTACTTC. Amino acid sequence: CASGLAGVYEQYF.

The CDR3 DNA is TGTGCCAGCAGTTATGCCAATCAGCCCCAGCATTTT. Translating it yields CASSYANQPQHF. The chain carries TRBV6-6 and TRBJ1-5; D gene ambiguous. Per the germline V gene, CDR1 is MNHNY and CDR2 is SVGAGI (reference sequence). This CDR3 spans 12 amino acids. V lost 3 bases, J lost 3 bases, and 3 bases lay in between.

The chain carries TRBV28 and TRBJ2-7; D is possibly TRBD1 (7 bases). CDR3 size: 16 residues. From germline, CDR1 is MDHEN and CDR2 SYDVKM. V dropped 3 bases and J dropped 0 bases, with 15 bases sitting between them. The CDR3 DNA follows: TGTGCCAGCAGTTTTAATGACAGGGACTTCTCCTACGAGCAGTACTTC. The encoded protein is CASSFNDRDFSYEQYF.

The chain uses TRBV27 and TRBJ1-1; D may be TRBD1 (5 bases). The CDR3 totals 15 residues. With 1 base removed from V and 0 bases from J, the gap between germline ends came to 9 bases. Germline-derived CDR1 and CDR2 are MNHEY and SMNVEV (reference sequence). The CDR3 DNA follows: TGTGCCAGCAGTTTATATGGGGGTTTGAACACTGAAGCTTTCTTT. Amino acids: CASSLYGGLNTEAFF.

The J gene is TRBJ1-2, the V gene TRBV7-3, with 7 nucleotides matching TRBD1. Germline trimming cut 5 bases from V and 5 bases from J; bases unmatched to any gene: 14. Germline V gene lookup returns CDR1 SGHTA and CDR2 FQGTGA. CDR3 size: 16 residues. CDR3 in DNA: TGTGCCAGCAGCCCAAACTCCGGGACAGTACCGTATGGCTACACCTTC. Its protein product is CASSPNSGTVPYGYTF. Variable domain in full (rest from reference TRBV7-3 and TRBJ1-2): GAGVSQTPSNKVTEKGKYVELRCDPISGHTALYWYRQSLGQGPEFLIYFQGTGAADDSGLPNDRFFAVRPEGSVSTLKIQRTERGDSAVYLCASSPNSGTVPYGYTFGSGTRLTVV.

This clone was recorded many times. CDR3 in DNA: TGTGCCAGCAGCACAACCCGACAGGGGGACTACAATGAGCAGTTCTTC. This gives the protein CASSTTRQGDYNEQFF. The chain links TRBV7-8 to TRBJ2-1; the match to TRBD1 covers 9 bases. CDR1 is SGHVS, CDR2 FQNEAQ, per germline. CDR3 length: 16 amino acids. Trimming cost V 5 bases and J 3 bases; bases outside gene matches: 8.

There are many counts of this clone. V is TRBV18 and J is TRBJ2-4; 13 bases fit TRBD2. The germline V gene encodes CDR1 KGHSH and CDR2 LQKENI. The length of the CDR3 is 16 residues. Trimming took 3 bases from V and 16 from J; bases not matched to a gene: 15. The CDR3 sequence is CASSPDTSGRAGKTYF. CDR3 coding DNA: TGTGCCAGCTCACCCGATACTAGCGGGAGGGCCGGGAAAACTTACTTC. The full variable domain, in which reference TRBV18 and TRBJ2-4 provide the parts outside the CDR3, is NAGVMQNPRHLVRRRGQEARLRCSPMKGHSHVYWYRQLPEEGLKFMVYLQKENIIDESGMPKERFSAEFPKEGPSILRIQQVVRGDSAAYFCASSPDTSGRAGKTYFGAGTRLSVL.

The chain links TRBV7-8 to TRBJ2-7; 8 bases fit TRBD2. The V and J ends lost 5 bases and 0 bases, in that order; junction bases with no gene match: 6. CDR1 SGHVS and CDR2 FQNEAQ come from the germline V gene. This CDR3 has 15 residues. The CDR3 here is CASSLPAGGSYEQYF. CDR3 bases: TGTGCCAGCAGCCTCCCCGCGGGGGGCTCCTACGAGCAGTACTTC.

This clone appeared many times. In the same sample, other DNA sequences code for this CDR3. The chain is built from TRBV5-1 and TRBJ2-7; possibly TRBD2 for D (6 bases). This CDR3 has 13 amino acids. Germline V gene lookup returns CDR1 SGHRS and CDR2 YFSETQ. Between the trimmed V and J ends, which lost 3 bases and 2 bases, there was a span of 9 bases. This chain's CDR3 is CASSSGLTYEQYF. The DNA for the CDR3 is TGCGCCAGCAGCTCGGGACTCACCTACGAGCAGTACTTC.

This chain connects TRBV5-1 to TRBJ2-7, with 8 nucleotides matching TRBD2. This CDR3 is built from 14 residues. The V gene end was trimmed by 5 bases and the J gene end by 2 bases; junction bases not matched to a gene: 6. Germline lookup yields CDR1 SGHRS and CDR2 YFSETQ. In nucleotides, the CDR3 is TGCGCCAGCAGTCCCCGGGGGGGCCCCTACGAGCAGTACTTC. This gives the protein CASSPRGGPYEQYF. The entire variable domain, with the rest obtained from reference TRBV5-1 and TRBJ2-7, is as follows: KAGVTQTPRYLIKTRGQQVTLSCSPISGHRSVSWYQQTPGQGLQFLFEYFSETQRNKGNFPGRFSGRQFSNSRSEMNVSTLELGDSALYLCASSPRGGPYEQYFGPGTRLTVT.

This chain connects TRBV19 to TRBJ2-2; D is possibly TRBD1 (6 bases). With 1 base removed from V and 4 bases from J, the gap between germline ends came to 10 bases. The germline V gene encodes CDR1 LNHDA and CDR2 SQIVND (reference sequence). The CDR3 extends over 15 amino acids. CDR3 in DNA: TGTGCCAGTAGTATAGGCGGCAGGGGCACCGGGGAGCTGTTTTTT. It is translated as CASSIGGRGTGELFF.

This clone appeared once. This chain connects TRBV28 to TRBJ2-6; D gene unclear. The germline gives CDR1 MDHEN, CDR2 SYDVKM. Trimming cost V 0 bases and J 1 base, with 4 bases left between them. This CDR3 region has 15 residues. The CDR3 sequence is CASSLWASGANVLTF. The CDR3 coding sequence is TGTGCCAGCAGTTTATGGGCGTCTGGGGCCAACGTCCTGACTTTC. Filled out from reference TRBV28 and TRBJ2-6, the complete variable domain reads DVKVTQSSRYLVKRTGEKVFLECVQDMDHENMFWYRQDPGLGLRLIYFSYDVKMKEKGDIPEGYSVSREKKERFSLILESASTNQTSMYLCASSLWASGANVLTFGAGSRLTVL.

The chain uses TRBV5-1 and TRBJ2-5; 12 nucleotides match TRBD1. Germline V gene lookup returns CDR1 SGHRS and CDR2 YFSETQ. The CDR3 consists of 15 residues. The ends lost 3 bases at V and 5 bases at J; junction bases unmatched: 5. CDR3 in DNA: TGCGCCAGCAGCTGGGGACAGGGGGCGTTGGAGACCCAGTACTTC. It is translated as CASSWGQGALETQYF.

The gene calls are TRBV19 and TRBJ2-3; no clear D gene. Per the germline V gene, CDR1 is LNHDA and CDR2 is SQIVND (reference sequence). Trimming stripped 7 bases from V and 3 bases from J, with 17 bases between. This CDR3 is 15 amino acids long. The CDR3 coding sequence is TGTGCCAGTACCACGCGGCCTGTTTCTACAGATACGCAGTATTTT. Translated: CASTTRPVSTDTQYF.

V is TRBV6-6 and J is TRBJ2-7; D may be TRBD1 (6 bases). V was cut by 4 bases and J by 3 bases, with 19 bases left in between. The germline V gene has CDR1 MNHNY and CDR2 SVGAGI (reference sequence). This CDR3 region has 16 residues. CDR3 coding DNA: TGTGCCAGCAGTTCAAGGGACACCACAACGCTCTACGAGCAGTACTTC. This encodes CASSSRDTTTLYEQYF.

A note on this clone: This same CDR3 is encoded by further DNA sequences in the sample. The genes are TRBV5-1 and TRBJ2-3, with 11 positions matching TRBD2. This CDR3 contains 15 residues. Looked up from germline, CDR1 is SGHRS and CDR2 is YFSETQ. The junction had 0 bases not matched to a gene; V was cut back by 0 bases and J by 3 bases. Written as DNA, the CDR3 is TGCGCCAGCAGCTTGGGACTAGCGGGGACAGATACGCAGTATTTT. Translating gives CASSLGLAGTDTQYF.

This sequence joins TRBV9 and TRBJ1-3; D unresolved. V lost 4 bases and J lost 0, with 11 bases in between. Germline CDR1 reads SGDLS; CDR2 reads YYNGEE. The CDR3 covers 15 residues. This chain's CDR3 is CASSPQPVSGNTIYF. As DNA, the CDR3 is TGTGCCAGCAGCCCACAGCCAGTCTCTGGAAACACCATATATTTT.

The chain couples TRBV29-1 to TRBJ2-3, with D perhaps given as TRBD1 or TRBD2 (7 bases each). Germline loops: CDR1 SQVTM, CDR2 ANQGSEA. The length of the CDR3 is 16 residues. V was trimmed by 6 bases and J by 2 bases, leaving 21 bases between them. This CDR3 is CSVPAGGGSVTDTQYF. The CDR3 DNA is TGCAGCGTCCCGGCAGGGGGGGGGAGTGTCACAGATACGCAGTATTTT.

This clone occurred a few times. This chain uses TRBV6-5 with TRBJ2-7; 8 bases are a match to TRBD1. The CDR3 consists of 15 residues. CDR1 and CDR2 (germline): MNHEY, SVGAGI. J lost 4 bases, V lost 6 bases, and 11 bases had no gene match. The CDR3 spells CASRLRVDREYEQYF. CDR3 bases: TGTGCCAGCAGGCTGAGAGTGGACAGGGAGTACGAGCAGTACTTC.

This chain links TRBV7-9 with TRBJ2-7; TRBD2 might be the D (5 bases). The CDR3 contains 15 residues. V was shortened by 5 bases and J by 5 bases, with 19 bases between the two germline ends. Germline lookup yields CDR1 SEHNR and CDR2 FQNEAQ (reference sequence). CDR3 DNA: TGTGCCAGCAGCCCCAGCGGAAACCCCAACGACGAGCAGTACTTC. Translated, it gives CASSPSGNPNDEQYF.

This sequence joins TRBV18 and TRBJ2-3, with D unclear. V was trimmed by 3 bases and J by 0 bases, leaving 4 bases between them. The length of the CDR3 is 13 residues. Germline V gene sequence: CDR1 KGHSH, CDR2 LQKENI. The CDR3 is CASSPDSTDTQYF. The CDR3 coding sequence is TGTGCCAGCTCACCGGACAGCACAGATACGCAGTATTTT.

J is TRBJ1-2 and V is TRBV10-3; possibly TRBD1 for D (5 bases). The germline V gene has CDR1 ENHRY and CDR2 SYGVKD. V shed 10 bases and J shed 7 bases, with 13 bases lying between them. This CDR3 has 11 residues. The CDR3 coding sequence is TGTGCCAGTACGGGGGGAGCTGGCTACACCTTC. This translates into CASTGGAGYTF.

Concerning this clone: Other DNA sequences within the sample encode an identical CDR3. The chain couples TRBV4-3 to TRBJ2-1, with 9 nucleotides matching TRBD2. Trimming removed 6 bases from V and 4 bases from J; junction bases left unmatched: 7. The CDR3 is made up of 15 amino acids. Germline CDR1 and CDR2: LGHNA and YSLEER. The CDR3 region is CASSPGLATYNEQFF. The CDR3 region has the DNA TGCGCCAGCAGTCCCGGACTAGCGACATACAATGAGCAGTTCTTC.

CDR3 nucleotide sequence: TGTGCCAGCTCACCAAGGGGGGCCGAGCAGGCTTTCTTT. The encoded protein is CASSPRGAEQAFF. The chain combines TRBV18 with TRBJ1-1; D is possibly TRBD1 (6 bases). V lost 2 bases and J 11 bases, leaving 15 bases between the germline ends. The CDR3 consists of 13 residues. Germline values: CDR1 KGHSH, CDR2 LQKENI.